The clone carrying this TCR beta chain was seen only a few times. This record belongs to a study of shared clonotypes between healthy human individuals. Background on the study: CD4 naive and memory got three plates each, CD8 naive two, CD8 memory one.

Method: immunoSEQ multiplex PCR; TCRdb's copy keeps in-frame clones and lacks some. The repertoire includes around 700,000 clones, roughly 70% of them detected once, and about 1.7% sits in the top ten. The source material was memory CD4+ T cells sorted from blood. Subset defined: CD45RA-negative fraction. The receptor was derived from a woman in her twenties or thirties in good health.

CDR3 sequence reads: CASSPGTHQNTEAFF. CDR3 DNA sequence: TGTGCCAGCAGTCCCGGGACTCATCAGAACACTGAAGCTTTCTTT. This sequence joins TRBV6-6 and TRBJ1-1, with D possibly matching TRBD1 (5 bases). Looked up from germline, CDR1 is MNHNY and CDR2 is SVGAGI (reference sequence). The CDR3 length is 15 residues. The ends were cut back, 5 bases at V and 1 base at J, with 14 bases in the middle.